This TCR beta chain was profiled in a study of blood T cells in healthy people across ages. Germline trimming cut 6 bases from V and 6 bases from J; bases unmatched to any gene: 2. Germline CDR1 and CDR2: SGHTA and FQGNSA. The CDR3 has 13 amino acids. Next came a second PCR, run for about 6 to 11 cycles, which used a sample-barcoded 5' primer along with a J-beta primer mix. In TCRdb, the 5' RACE reads were re-called with MiXCR into one record per CDR3 protein. Of under 2,000,000 distinct CDR3 sequences listed, 49% are singletons. Sequencing was done on a sample of blood. This receptor was taken from a middle-aged woman in good health. This chain uses TRBV7-2 with TRBJ2-1; 10 bases line up with TRBD2. CDR3 bases: TGTGCCAGCAGAAGACTAGCGGGCAATGAGCAGTTCTTC. Amino acid sequence: CASRRLAGNEQFF.